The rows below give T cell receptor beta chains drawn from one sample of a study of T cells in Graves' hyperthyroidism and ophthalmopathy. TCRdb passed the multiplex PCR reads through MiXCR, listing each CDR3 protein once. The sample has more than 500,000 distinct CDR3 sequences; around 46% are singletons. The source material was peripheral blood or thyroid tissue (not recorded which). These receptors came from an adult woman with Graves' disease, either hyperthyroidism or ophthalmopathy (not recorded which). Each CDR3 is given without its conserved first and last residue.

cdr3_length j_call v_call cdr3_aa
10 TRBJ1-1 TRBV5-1 ASKTGGTEAF
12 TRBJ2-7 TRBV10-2 ASKPGGGTYEQY
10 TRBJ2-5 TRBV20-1 SAEATSGTQY
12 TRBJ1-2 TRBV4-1 ASSPTTGRDGYT
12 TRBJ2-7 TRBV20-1 SAQVTGNPYEQY
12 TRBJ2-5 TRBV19 ASRAGVAAETQY
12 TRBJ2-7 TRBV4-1 ASSQRRGGYEQY
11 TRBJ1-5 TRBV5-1 AIRGDRNQPQH
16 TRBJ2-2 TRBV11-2 ASSFESVFVFRSGELF
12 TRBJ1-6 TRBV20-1 SARDGTGGTPLH
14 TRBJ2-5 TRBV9 ASSVGNRAAQETQY
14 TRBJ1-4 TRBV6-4 ASTTGGKATNEKLF
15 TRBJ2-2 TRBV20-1 SARDPRLAANTGELF
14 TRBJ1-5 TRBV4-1 ASSQARGQLNQPQH
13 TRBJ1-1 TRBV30 AWSAGGDGDTEAF
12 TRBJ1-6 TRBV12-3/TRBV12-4 ASSSGQGGSPLH
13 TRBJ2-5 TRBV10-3 AISDWQGMMETQY
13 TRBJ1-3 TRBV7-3 ASSLRGGSGNTIY
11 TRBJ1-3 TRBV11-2 ASNRDSGNTIY
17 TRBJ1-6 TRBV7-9 ASSPSGTDLSPYGSPLH
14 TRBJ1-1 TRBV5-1 ASSWGLRDFGSEAF
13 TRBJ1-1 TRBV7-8 ASSPRTAMNTEAF
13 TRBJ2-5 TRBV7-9 ASSSDRDRGTTQY
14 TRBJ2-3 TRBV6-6 ASSYGASVSTDTQY
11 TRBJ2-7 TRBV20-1 SAERGASYEQY
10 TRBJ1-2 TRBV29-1 SVTYGARGYT
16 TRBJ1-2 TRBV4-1 ASSQYPGAIGANYGYT
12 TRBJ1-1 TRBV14 ASSRLGGNTEAF
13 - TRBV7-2 ASSLVVGTAYEQY
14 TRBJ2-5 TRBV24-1 ATSDVSGTYQETQY
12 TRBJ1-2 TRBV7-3 ASSLAGGPEGYT
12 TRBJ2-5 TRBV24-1 ATSDRTGGETQY
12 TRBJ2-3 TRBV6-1 ASGLAGAHNEQY
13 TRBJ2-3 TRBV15 ATSRGAGRTDTQY
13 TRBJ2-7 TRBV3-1 ASSPELAGVNEQY
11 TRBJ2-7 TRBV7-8 ASRLRWTYEQY
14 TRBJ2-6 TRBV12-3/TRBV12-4 ASSLLGRSGANVLT
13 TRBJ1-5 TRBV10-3 AISDSRGSNQPQH
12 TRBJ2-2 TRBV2 ASSPPTGPGELF
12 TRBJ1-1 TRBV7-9 ASSLRQEGTEAF
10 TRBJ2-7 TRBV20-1 SRAGPAYEQY
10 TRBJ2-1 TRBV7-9 ASSLGISEQL
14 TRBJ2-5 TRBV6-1 ASSGQKGGGVETQY